The 24 T cell receptor beta chains below all came from one sample that was sequenced in a study of beta chain features in type 1 diabetes. Of the isolated RNA, all was reverse transcribed, and so the sequenced material was expressed TCRB transcripts. TCRdb's table, derived via immunoSEQ multiplex PCR, lists solely in-frame clones and lacks some. The table lists 330,000 or so clones, around a fifth of them singletons. The sample was naive CD4+ T cells from blood. Receptor source: a woman aged 18-30 years in good health.

This clone appeared a few times. The chain combines TRBV5-1 with TRBJ1-2; 7 bases are shared with TRBD1. The V and J ends lost 4 bases and 8 bases, in that order; junction bases with no gene match: 5. There are 12 residues in the CDR3. Germline values: CDR1 SGHRS, CDR2 YFSETQ. The CDR3, as DNA: TGCGCCAGCAGCCCCGGGACAGACGGCTACACCTTC. This codes for CASSPGTDGYTF.

This clone was found a few times. V usage is TRBV9 and J usage is TRBJ2-7; D unclear. CDR1 is SGDLS and CDR2 is YYNGEE in the germline V gene. This CDR3 has 15 residues. With 0 bases removed from V and 3 bases from J, the gap between germline ends came to 13 bases. The CDR3 nucleotides are TGTGCCAGCAGCGTAGGACTGGGTTCTGTCTACGAGCAGTACTTC. Amino acid sequence: CASSVGLGSVYEQYF.

In this sample, this clone turned up a few times. The chain joins TRBV7-9 to TRBJ2-7, with D possibly being TRBD2 (5 bases). The germline V and J ends were trimmed by 6 bases and 6 bases, with 12 bases remaining between them. The CDR3 contains 12 residues. Germline values: CDR1 SEHNR, CDR2 FQNEAQ (reference sequence). The CDR3 loop reads CASSFGRGEQYF. The CDR3 nucleotides are TGTGCCAGCAGTTTCGGACGGGGCGAGCAGTACTTC. Complete variable domain (other parts from reference TRBV7-9 and TRBJ2-7): DTGVSQNPRHKITKRGQNVTFRCDPISEHNRLYWYRQTLGQGPEFLTYFQNEAQLEKSRLLSDRFSAERPKGSFSTLEIQRTEQGDSAMYLCASSFGRGEQYFGPGTRLTVT.

The chain carries TRBV14 and TRBJ1-1; the D is unclear. V dropped 4 bases and J dropped 0 bases, with 6 bases sitting between them. The CDR3 loop spans 13 amino acids. Germline V lookup: CDR1 SGHDN, CDR2 FVKESK. The DNA of the CDR3 is TGTGCCAGCAGCCCAGGATTGAACACTGAAGCTTTCTTT. It codes for CASSPGLNTEAFF.

This clone was picked up a small number of times. This chain connects TRBV11-2 to TRBJ2-1, with 8 positions matching TRBD2. V was pared by 4 bases and J by 6 bases, with 17 bases of the junction left unmatched. Germline lookup yields CDR1 SGHAT and CDR2 FQNNGV. The CDR3 runs to 18 residues. CDR3 sequence reads: CASSSLRGQLAETNEQFF. The CDR3 DNA sequence: TGTGCCAGCAGCTCCCTACGGGGGCAACTAGCGGAGACCAATGAGCAGTTCTTC.

This chain connects TRBV29-1 to TRBJ1-1; TRBD1 aligns across 7 bases. From germline, CDR1 is SQVTM and CDR2 ANQGSEA. The CDR3 covers 13 residues. V gave up 7 bases and J gave up 5 bases; unmatched junction bases: 10. CDR3 sequence (DNA): TGCAGCGCCCTTAGACAGGGAAGAACTGAAGCTTTCTTT. Translation: CSALRQGRTEAFF.

The chain employs TRBV27 and TRBJ2-3; D may be TRBD1 (5 bases). Germline lookup yields CDR1 MNHEY and CDR2 SMNVEV (reference sequence). There are 12 residues in the CDR3. V lost 5 bases, J lost 5 bases, and 8 bases lay in between. In DNA, the CDR3 is TGTGCCAGCAGTAAAAGGGGAGATACGCAGTATTTT. Its translation is CASSKRGDTQYF.

This chain joins TRBV30 and TRBJ2-5, with 8 nucleotides matching TRBD1. The J segment lost 5 bases and the V segment lost 7 bases, leaving 6 bases of the junction unmatched. This CDR3 is 12 amino acids long. The germline gives CDR1 GTSNPN, CDR2 SVGIG (reference sequence). CDR3 protein: CAFGQGWETQYF. The CDR3 coding sequence is TGTGCCTTTGGACAGGGATGGGAGACCCAGTACTTC.

In this sample, this clone turned up a few times. The V and J genes are TRBV5-1 and TRBJ2-3; D not resolved. Germline values: CDR1 SGHRS, CDR2 YFSETQ. The CDR3 runs 16 residues. Trimming cost V 4 bases and J 3 bases, with 18 bases left between them. The CDR3, as DNA: TGCGCCAGCAGCCTACCACTGGAGCTTCAGACAGATACGCAGTATTTT. It translates to CASSLPLELQTDTQYF. Supplemented by reference TRBV5-1 and TRBJ2-3, the full variable domain reads KAGVTQTPRYLIKTRGQQVTLSCSPISGHRSVSWYQQTPGQGLQFLFEYFSETQRNKGNFPGRFSGRQFSNSRSEMNVSTLELGDSALYLCASSLPLELQTDTQYFGPGTRLTVL.

The gene calls are TRBV6-6 and TRBJ1-2; 9 bases line up with TRBD1. Germline lookup yields CDR1 MNHNY and CDR2 SVGAGI (reference sequence). With V trimmed by 7 bases and J by 2 bases, 2 bases remained unmatched. The CDR3 is 13 residues long. CDR3 nucleotides: TGTGCCAGCACGGGACAGGGCAACTATGGCTACACCTTC. Its translation is CASTGQGNYGYTF.

The chain recombines TRBV5-1 with TRBJ2-2; D may be TRBD2 (5 bases). CDR3 length: 14 amino acids. V was pared by 2 bases and J by 7 bases, with 12 bases between. Germline V gene sequence: CDR1 SGHRS, CDR2 YFSETQ. The CDR3 nucleotides read TGCGCCAGCAGCTTACCACTAGAGCACGGGGAGCTGTTTTTT. Its translation: CASSLPLEHGELFF.

This clone was picked up a small number of times. This sequence joins TRBV5-4 and TRBJ1-4; D unclear. The CDR3 has 16 amino acids. Looked up from germline, CDR1 is SGHNT and CDR2 is YYREEE (reference sequence). V lost 3 bases and J 3 bases, leaving 15 bases between the germline ends. The CDR3 region is CASSSGSGRANEKLFF. CDR3 nucleotides: TGTGCCAGCAGCTCAGGTTCGGGGAGAGCTAATGAAAAACTGTTTTTT. Based on the CDR3 plus reference TRBV5-4 and TRBJ1-4, the full variable domain is ETGVTQSPTHLIKTRGQQVTLRCSSQSGHNTVSWYQQALGQGPQFIFQYYREEENGRGNFPPRFSGLQFPNYSSELNVNALELDDSALYLCASSSGSGRANEKLFFGSGTQLSVL.

This clone has more than one count but fewer than ten. The CDR3 reads CASSTRGSGYEQYF. The CDR3 DNA sequence: TGTGCCAGCAGTACCAGGGGGAGCGGTTACGAGCAGTACTTC. The chain is built from TRBV2 and TRBJ2-7, with 7 positions matching TRBD1. Germline V gene sequence: CDR1 SNHLY, CDR2 FYNNEI. The CDR3 runs 14 residues. V shed 5 bases, J shed 4 bases, and the junction held 8 bases outside the gene matches.

The V call is TRBV12-5, the J call TRBJ2-1; tentatively, D is TRBD2 (6 bases). Germline V gene lookup returns CDR1 LGHNT and CDR2 FRNRAP. The CDR3 length is 16 residues. V dropped 0 bases and J dropped 3 bases, with 12 bases sitting between them. The DNA of the CDR3 is TGTGCTAGTGGTTTGGTAACGAGCGGGTACTACAATGAGCAGTTCTTC. Encoded protein: CASGLVTSGYYNEQFF.

The CDR3 reads CAIKGTVGTYEQYF. In nucleotides, the CDR3 is TGTGCCATCAAAGGGACAGTCGGTACCTACGAGCAGTACTTC. The chain joins TRBV10-3 to TRBJ2-7, with 7 bases aligning to TRBD1. The V gene end was trimmed by 7 bases and the J gene end by 2 bases; junction bases not matched to a gene: 8. CDR1 is ENHRY, CDR2 SYGVKD, per germline. CDR3 length: 14 residues.

The chain carries TRBV30 and TRBJ1-2; D is possibly TRBD1 (6 bases). The germline CDR1 and CDR2 sequences are GTSNPN and SVGIG (reference sequence). Trimming left V 2 bases short and J 5 bases short, with 21 bases between. The CDR3 contains 16 residues. The CDR3 here is CAWSRGRAGASYGYTF. The CDR3 nucleotides read TGTGCCTGGAGTCGGGGGAGGGCAGGGGCGTCATATGGCTACACCTTC.

This clone was detected only a few times. This sequence joins TRBV5-4 and TRBJ1-1, with 10 nucleotides matching TRBD1. With 3 bases clipped from V and 10 bases from J, the junction kept 12 bases outside the gene matches. This CDR3 has 15 residues. Germline assignment: CDR1 SGHNT and CDR2 YYREEE (reference sequence). CDR3 DNA sequence: TGTGCCAGCAGCTCCGGGACAGGGGCCCCTAGCATAGCTTTCTTT. Translated: CASSSGTGAPSIAFF.

With regard to this clone: A junction boundary mismatches the germline segment, possibly from a read error. The V gene is TRBV19, the J gene TRBJ1-5; D gene ambiguous. The CDR3 contains 12 residues. Per the germline V gene, CDR1 is LNHDA and CDR2 is SQIVND (reference sequence). CDR3 DNA: TGTGCCAGTAGTAAGGAGAGTATCGGGATGAATTTT. It is translated as CASSKESIGMNF.

The V and J genes are TRBV5-1 and TRBJ1-1; D not resolved. This CDR3 is built from 13 residues. Trimming removed 4 bases at V and 5 bases at J, with 12 bases between. Germline CDR1 SGHRS, CDR2 YFSETQ. The CDR3 spells CASSLARWTEAFF. In DNA form, the CDR3 reads TGCGCCAGCAGCCTGGCCAGGTGGACTGAAGCTTTCTTT.

This clone was observed a few times. The gene calls are TRBV7-9 and TRBJ1-3; D is perhaps TRBD1 (5 bases). The V end was cut by 2 bases, the J end by 4 bases, with 9 bases between. CDR1 is SEHNR and CDR2 is FQNEAQ in the germline V gene (reference sequence). The CDR3 runs 14 residues. The CDR3 is CASSLLREGNTIYF. In nucleotides, the CDR3 is TGTGCCAGCAGCTTACTCAGGGAAGGAAACACCATATATTTT.

This clone came up a few times. The V and J genes are TRBV10-3 and TRBJ1-2, with a tentative D call TRBD1 (6 bases). The CDR3 covers 13 residues. CDR1 is ENHRY and CDR2 is SYGVKD in the germline V gene. V lost 4 bases to trimming and J lost 7 bases, with 13 bases between them. CDR3 coding DNA: TGTGCCATCAGTGGACAGGAGCAGGGTGGCTACACCTTC. Its translation: CAISGQEQGGYTF.

The chain joins TRBV29-1 to TRBJ1-1; 9 bases map to TRBD1. The CDR3 consists of 12 residues. J lost 5 bases, V lost 8 bases, and 6 bases had no gene match. Germline lookup yields CDR1 SQVTM and CDR2 ANQGSEA. CDR3 DNA sequence: TGCAGCTCGGGACAGGGAAGGACTGAAGCTTTCTTT. Protein product: CSSGQGRTEAFF.

This clone was seen a few times. This chain links TRBV18 with TRBJ2-6; D unresolved. CDR3 size: 18 residues. V lost 2 bases, J lost 0 bases, and 14 bases lay in between. CDR1 KGHSH and CDR2 LQKENI come from the germline V gene. The CDR3 sequence: CASSPKQTVNSGANVLTF. DNA for the CDR3: TGTGCCAGCTCACCAAAACAGACGGTTAACTCTGGGGCCAACGTCCTGACTTTC.

The chain joins TRBV9 to TRBJ2-1; 9 bases map to TRBD2. CDR3 length equals 18 residues. Germline V CDR1 and CDR2: SGDLS, YYNGEE. V gave up 7 bases and J gave up 0 bases; unmatched junction bases: 14. The CDR3 region has the DNA TGTGCCAGCGGCTCACTAGCGGGTGTCCCCTTCTCCTACAATGAGCAGTTCTTC. Translated, it gives CASGSLAGVPFSYNEQFF.